This T cell receptor beta chain was retrieved from a study of T cell repertoires in cytomegalovirus infection. Study background: Recently described HLA-C-restricted plus well-studied HLA-B-restricted CMV epitopes were used.

One entry per CDR3 protein, called by TCRdb with MiXCR from the reads. This sample has fewer than 900,000 distinct CDR3 sequences, with about 27% found just once. From germline, CDR1 is MDHEN and CDR2 SYDVKM. V dropped 3 bases and J dropped 3; count of bases not matched to a gene: 5. The CDR3 runs to 16 residues. Points from the study as a whole: HLA-C-restricted CMV-specific TCR beta clonotypes prevailed in the ex vivo response. Public TCR beta family frequency separated CMV-and-HLA carriers, including in an independent cohort.

As concerns this clonotype: Its antigen is unknown.

The TCR comes from a human donor in good health (CMV status not recorded). Some clones in this sample may be carry-over from other donors' samples. The chain links TRBV28 to TRBJ2-1; 10 nucleotides match TRBD2. Here the sequenced sample was cultured CD8+ T cells from PBMCs, taken from culture after CMV antigen stimulation. CDR3 region: CASSFTSGIIYNEQFF. The CDR3 DNA follows: TGTGCCAGCAGTTTTACTAGCGGGATAATCTACAATGAGCAGTTCTTC.